The clone carrying this T cell receptor beta chain has only a few counts. The antigen remains unidentified. This sample was taken from a study of blood T cells in healthy people across ages. The CDR3 extends over 16 amino acids. The germline V and J ends were trimmed by 1 base and 2 bases, with 13 bases remaining between them. Germline CDR1 SGHTA, CDR2 FQGNSA. A second PCR, run for roughly 7 to 12 cycles, used a sample-barcoded 5' primer plus a J-beta primer mix. In TCRdb, the 5' RACE reads were re-called with MiXCR into one record per CDR3 protein. The table shows 1.8 million or so distinct CDR3 sequences, with 35% to 50% occurring only once. Points from the study as a whole: Higher naive T cell percentage went strongly together with higher TCR beta diversity.

Each sample yielded at least 6 million isolated PBMCs. The chain combines TRBV7-2 with TRBJ2-3; D not resolved. This receptor was obtained from a human donor in good health. The sample consisted of blood. CDR3 in amino acids: CASSLGRSRFTDTQYF. CDR3 DNA: TGTGCCAGCAGCTTAGGGCGGTCAAGGTTCACAGATACGCAGTATTTT.